This passage covers 17 T cell receptor beta chains from one sample sequenced in a study of T cells in Graves' hyperthyroidism and ophthalmopathy. Amplification of TCR beta CDR3 regions used RNA as the template. Researchers ran a first-round RT-PCR on the TCR CDR3 using the HTBI primer set. One entry per CDR3 protein, called by TCRdb with MiXCR from the multiplex PCR reads. This sample carries about 570,000 distinct CDR3 sequences, about 43% of them seen once, and the ten largest clones take 15% to 20%. Sequencing was performed on peripheral blood or thyroid tissue (not recorded which). These receptors all stem from an adult woman with Graves' disease, either hyperthyroidism or ophthalmopathy (not recorded which).

The chain carries TRBV7-9 and TRBJ1-5; no definite D call. Deletions cut 1 base from V and 0 bases from J, with 13 bases between. Germline V gives CDR1 SEHNR, CDR2 FQNEAQ (reference sequence). The CDR3 is 17 residues long. The CDR3 loop reads CASSLVPDTLSNQPQHF. CDR3 nucleotides: TGTGCCAGCAGCTTAGTACCCGACACCCTTAGCAATCAGCCCCAGCATTTT. Filled out from reference TRBV7-9 and TRBJ1-5, the complete variable domain reads DTGVSQNPRHKITKRGQNVTFRCDPISEHNRLYWYRQTLGQGPEFLTYFQNEAQLEKSRLLSDRFSAERPKGSFSTLEIQRTEQGDSAMYLCASSLVPDTLSNQPQHFGDGTRLSIL.

J is TRBJ1-1 and V is TRBV28, with D maybe TRBD1 (5 bases). V lost 5 bases and J lost 4, with 17 bases in between. This CDR3 region has 15 residues. Germline CDR1 is MDHEN and CDR2 is SYDVKM. Written as DNA, the CDR3 is TGTGCCAGCAGTCCGGGGCTACCGCAGGGCACTGAAGCTTTCTTT. It yields the protein CASSPGLPQGTEAFF.

This chain uses TRBV29-1 with TRBJ1-1, with TRBD1 identical over 10 bases. The CDR3 is made up of 13 amino acids. Germline V gives CDR1 SQVTM, CDR2 ANQGSEA. The ends lost 7 bases at V and 5 bases at J; junction bases unmatched: 7. The DNA of the CDR3 is TGCAGCGGCCGGACAGGGGGGAGGACTGAAGCTTTCTTT. This encodes CSGRTGGRTEAFF.

J is TRBJ2-3 and V is TRBV24-1; 8 bases are shared with TRBD1. The trim removed 2 bases at V and 0 bases at J, leaving 3 bases unmatched. Germline V CDR1 and CDR2: KGHDR, SFDVKD. The CDR3 has 16 amino acids. The CDR3 sequence: CATSDSGQGSTDTQYF. The DNA for the CDR3 is TGTGCCACCAGTGATTCAGGACAGGGAAGCACAGATACGCAGTATTTT.

The rearrangement uses TRBV9 and TRBJ1-6; D unresolved. Trimming pared 3 bases from V and 8 bases from J, leaving 12 bases between. The CDR3 has 14 residues. Per the germline V gene, CDR1 is SGDLS and CDR2 is YYNGEE. Here the CDR3 reads CASSGREDHSPLHF. The CDR3 DNA reads as TGTGCCAGCAGCGGGCGGGAGGACCATTCACCCCTCCACTTT.

About this clonotype: A clone one base away is much larger, so this may be a read error. This chain links TRBV7-2 with TRBJ1-1; 8 bases are a match to TRBD1. The ends lost 5 bases at V and 4 bases at J; junction bases unmatched: 9. CDR3 length: 15 residues. The germline CDR1 and CDR2 sequences are SGHTA and FQGNSA. The chain's CDR3 is CASSRTGCEGTEAFF. The CDR3 DNA reads TGTGCCAGCAGCCGGACAGGGTGTGAAGGCACTGAAGCTTTCTTT.

This clonotype was observed a few times. This may arise from a read error, as a much more abundant clone is one base away. The chain joins TRBV6-1 to TRBJ2-2, with TRBD1 identical over 7 bases. Germline assignment: CDR1 MNHNS and CDR2 SASEGT. J was trimmed by 3 bases and V by 6 bases; bases with no gene match: 4. The CDR3 length is 14 residues. CDR3 coding DNA: TGTGCCAGCAGCACAGGGGACGACACCGGGGAGCTGTTTTTT. Translation: CASSTGDDTGELFF.

The chain is built from TRBV11-2 and TRBJ2-2; no definite D call. V lost 6 bases and J lost 5, with 10 bases in between. Germline-derived CDR1 and CDR2 are SGHAT and FQNNGV. The CDR3 covers 13 residues. The CDR3 DNA is TGTGCCAGCAGGACACGAAAGACCGGGGAGCTGTTTTTT. Its protein is CASRTRKTGELFF. Full variable domain (outside the CDR3, taken from reference TRBV11-2 and TRBJ2-2): EAGVAQSPRYKIIEKRQSVAFWCNPISGHATLYWYQQILGQGPKLLIQFQNNGVVDDSQLPKDRFSAERLKGVDSTLKIQPAKLEDSAVYLCASRTRKTGELFFGEGSRLTVL.

There are a few counts of this clonotype. This CDR3 reads CSVGGLRVDTKQYF. The DNA of the CDR3 is TGCAGCGTTGGCGGCCTCAGGGTAGACACGAAGCAGTACTTC. The chain carries TRBV29-1 and TRBJ2-7, with a tentative D call TRBD1 (5 bases). In germline, CDR1 is SQVTM, CDR2 ANQGSEA. The CDR3 loop spans 14 amino acids. V was shortened by 4 bases and J by 8 bases, with 21 bases between the two germline ends.

The chain recombines TRBV7-8 with TRBJ1-4, with D perhaps matching TRBD1 (5 bases). This CDR3 is 13 amino acids long. Between the trimmed V and J ends, which lost 4 bases and 7 bases, there was a span of 10 bases. Per the germline V gene, CDR1 is SGHVS and CDR2 is FQNEAQ. CDR3 region: CASSSGSSEKLFF. The CDR3 region has the DNA TGTGCCAGCAGCTCAGGGAGTTCTGAAAAACTGTTTTTT. Together with reference TRBV7-8 and TRBJ1-4, the CDR3 gives the full variable domain: GAGVSQSPRYKVAKRGQDVALRCDPISGHVSLFWYQQALGQGPEFLTYFQNEAQLDKSGLPSDRFFAERPEGSVSTLKIQRTQQEDSAVYLCASSSGSSEKLFFGSGTQLSVL.

V is TRBV20-1 and J is TRBJ1-5; tentatively, D is TRBD1 (6 bases). This CDR3 spans 15 amino acids. The ends were cut back, 0 bases at V and 11 bases at J, with 20 bases in the middle. The germline V gene has CDR1 DFQATT and CDR2 SNEGSKA (reference sequence). The CDR3 region has the DNA TGCAGTGCTAGAGATCCCAGGGGTGGGCAAGAGACCCAGCATTTT. This sequence encodes CSARDPRGGQETQHF.

This clonotype was seen ten or more times. This chain joins TRBV3-1 and TRBJ2-5, with 9 bases identical to TRBD2. J lost 4 bases, V lost 1 base, and 7 bases had no gene match. The CDR3 has 16 residues. In germline, CDR1 is LGHDT, CDR2 YNNKEL (reference sequence). The CDR3 sequence is CASSQGSGRLRETQYF. CDR3 in DNA: TGTGCCAGCAGCCAAGGTAGCGGGAGATTAAGAGAGACCCAGTACTTC.

The table lists this clonotype with a few counts. The V call is TRBV7-8, the J call TRBJ2-5, with D tentatively TRBD1 (6 bases). CDR3 length: 15 amino acids. The V end lost 2 bases, the J end lost 4 bases, and 14 bases lay between the germline ends. CDR1 and CDR2 (germline): SGHVS, FQNEAQ. CDR3 in amino acids: CASSLTPGQGETQYF. CDR3 bases: TGTGCCAGCAGCTTAACCCCGGGACAAGGAGAGACCCAGTACTTC.

The chain recombines TRBV20-1 with TRBJ1-1, with D perhaps TRBD1 (5 bases). V shed 3 bases and J shed 5 bases, with 16 bases lying between them. CDR3 size: 14 residues. From germline, CDR1 is DFQATT and CDR2 SNEGSKA (reference sequence). Here the CDR3 DNA reads TGCAGTGCTAGCCGGGACGCCAGGACGACTGAAGCTTTCTTT. Its translation: CSASRDARTTEAFF.

The chain has TRBV7-2 and TRBJ1-5; 7 bases are a match to TRBD1. The CDR3 covers 15 residues. V lost 1 base and J lost 5; bases outside the gene matches: 5. The germline V gene has CDR1 SGHTA and CDR2 FQGNSA. CDR3 in DNA: TGTGCCAGCAGCTTAGAGGACAGGAGGCATCAGCCCCAGCATTTT. Amino acid sequence: CASSLEDRRHQPQHF.

The gene calls are TRBV10-1 and TRBJ1-6, with D unclear. Germline loops: CDR1 WNHNN, CDR2 SYGVQD (reference sequence). Trimming removed 2 bases at V and 5 bases at J, with 7 bases between. The CDR3 has 14 amino acids. The DNA of the CDR3 is TGCGCCAGCAGTGAGCGGCAGAATAATTCACCCCTCCACTTT. It encodes CASSERQNNSPLHF.

This chain links TRBV7-2 with TRBJ2-5; TRBD2 matches at 8 bases. After removal of 0 bases from V and 4 bases from J, the junction contained 4 bases not matched to a gene. The CDR3 runs 15 residues. Looked up from germline, CDR1 is SGHTA and CDR2 is FQGNSA. The CDR3 region is CASSLAAGGGETQYF. The CDR3 DNA is TGTGCCAGCAGCTTAGCGGCGGGGGGTGGAGAGACCCAGTACTTC.